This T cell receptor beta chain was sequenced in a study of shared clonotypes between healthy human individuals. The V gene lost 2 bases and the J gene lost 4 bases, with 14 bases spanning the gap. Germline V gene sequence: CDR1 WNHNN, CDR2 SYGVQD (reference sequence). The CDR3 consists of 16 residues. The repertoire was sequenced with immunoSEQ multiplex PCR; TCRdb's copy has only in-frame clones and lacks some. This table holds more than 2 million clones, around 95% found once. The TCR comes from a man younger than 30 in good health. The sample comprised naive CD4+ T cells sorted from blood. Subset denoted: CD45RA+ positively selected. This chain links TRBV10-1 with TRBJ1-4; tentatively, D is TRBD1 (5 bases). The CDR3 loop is CASSEEWKGLNEKLFF. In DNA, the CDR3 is TGCGCCAGCAGTGAGGAGTGGAAGGGGCTTAATGAAAAACTGTTTTTT.